This TCR beta chain was recorded in a study of T-cell reconstitution after alpha-beta-depleted transplantation in children. Comments on this clonotype: Its antigen is not known.

Unique molecular identifiers were used in preparing the TCRbeta library. TCRdb reprocessed the PCR reads with MiXCR, giving one entry per CDR3 protein. Among 190,000 or so distinct CDR3 sequences, 6.3% were seen once, and the ten largest hold approximately 4.1%. The CDR3 has 16 residues. V gave up 6 bases and J gave up 9 bases; unmatched junction bases: 12. Germline V CDR1 and CDR2: SGHTA, FQGNSA. General observations from the study: After one year, T-cell counts and TCRbeta diversity mostly came from new T cells. For some patients, TCRbeta diversity was high at day 60 because of recipient T cells and thymic progenitors that survived. The origin of alpha-beta T cells about two months after transplant was reportedly several hundred expanded graft clones.

This chain joins TRBV7-2 and TRBJ1-6, with 9 bases that match TRBD1. The sequenced sample was PBMCs, obtained before TCRalphabeta/CD19-depleted stem cell transplant. This TCR was recovered from a girl under two years old with combined immunodeficiency, due to receive a stem cell transplant. This chain's CDR3 is CASSRPDRGAGSPLHF. CDR3 coding DNA: TGTGCCAGCAGTCGACCGGACAGGGGAGCCGGTTCACCCCTCCACTTT.